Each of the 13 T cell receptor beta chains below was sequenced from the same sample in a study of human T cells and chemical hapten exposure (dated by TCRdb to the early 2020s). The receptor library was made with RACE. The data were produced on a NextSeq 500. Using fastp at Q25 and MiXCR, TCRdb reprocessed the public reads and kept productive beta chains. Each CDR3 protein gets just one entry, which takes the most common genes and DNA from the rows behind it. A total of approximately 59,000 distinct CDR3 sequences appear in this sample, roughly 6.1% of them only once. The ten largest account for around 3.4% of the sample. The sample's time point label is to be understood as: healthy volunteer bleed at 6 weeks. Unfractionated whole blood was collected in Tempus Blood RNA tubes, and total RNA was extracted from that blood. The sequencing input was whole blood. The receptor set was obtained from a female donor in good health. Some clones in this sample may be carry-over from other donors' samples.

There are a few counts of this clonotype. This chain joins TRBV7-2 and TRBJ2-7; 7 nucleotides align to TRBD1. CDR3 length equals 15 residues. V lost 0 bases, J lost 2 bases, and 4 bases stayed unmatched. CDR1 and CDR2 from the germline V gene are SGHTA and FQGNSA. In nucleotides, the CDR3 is TGTGCCAGCAGCTTAGCCCCAGGGGGAGCCTACGAGCAGTACTTC. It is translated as CASSLAPGGAYEQYF.

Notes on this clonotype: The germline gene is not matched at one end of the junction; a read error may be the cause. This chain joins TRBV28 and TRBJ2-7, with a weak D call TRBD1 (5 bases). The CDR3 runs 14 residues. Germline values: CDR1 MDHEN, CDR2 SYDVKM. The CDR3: CVSSLLTASYEQYF. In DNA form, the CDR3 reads TGTGTCAGCAGTTTATTGACAGCTTCCTACGAGCAGTACTTC.

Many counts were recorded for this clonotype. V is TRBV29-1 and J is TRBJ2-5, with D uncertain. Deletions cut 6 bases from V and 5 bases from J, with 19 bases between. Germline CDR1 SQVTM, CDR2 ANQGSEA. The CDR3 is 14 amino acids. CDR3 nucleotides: TGCAGCGTATACACTACTACCACCCAGGAGACCCAGTACTTC. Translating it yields CSVYTTTTQETQYF.

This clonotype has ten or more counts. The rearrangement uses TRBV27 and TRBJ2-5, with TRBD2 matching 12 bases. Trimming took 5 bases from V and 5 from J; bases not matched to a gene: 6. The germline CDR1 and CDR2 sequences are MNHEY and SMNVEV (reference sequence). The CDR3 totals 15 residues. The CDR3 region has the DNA TGTGCCAGCAGTAAGACTAGCGGGGGCATGGAGACCCAGTACTTC. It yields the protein CASSKTSGGMETQYF.

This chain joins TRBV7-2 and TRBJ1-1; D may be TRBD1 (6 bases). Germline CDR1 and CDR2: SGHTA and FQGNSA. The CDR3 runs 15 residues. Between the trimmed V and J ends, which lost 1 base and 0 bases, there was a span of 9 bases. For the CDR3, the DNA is TGTGCCAGCAGCTTAGTAGGGGGGGTGAACACTGAAGCTTTCTTT. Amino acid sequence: CASSLVGGVNTEAFF.

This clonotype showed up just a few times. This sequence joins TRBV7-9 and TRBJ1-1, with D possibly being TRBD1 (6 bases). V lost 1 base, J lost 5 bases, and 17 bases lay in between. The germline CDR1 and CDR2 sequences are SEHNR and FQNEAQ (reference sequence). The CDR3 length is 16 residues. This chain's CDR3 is CASSLVWGARDTEAFF. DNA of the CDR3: TGTGCCAGCAGCTTAGTGTGGGGGGCGCGTGATACTGAAGCTTTCTTT.

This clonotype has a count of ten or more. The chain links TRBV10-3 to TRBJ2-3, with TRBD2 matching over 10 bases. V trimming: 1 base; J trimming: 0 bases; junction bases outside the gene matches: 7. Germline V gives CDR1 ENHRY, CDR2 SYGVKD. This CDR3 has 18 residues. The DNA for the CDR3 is TGTGCCATCAGTGAGTACCCTCCTAGCGGGAGTAGCACAGATACGCAGTATTTT. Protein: CAISEYPPSGSSTDTQYF.

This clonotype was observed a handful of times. In DNA, the CDR3 is TGCAGTGCTAGACCCCGGACCCGCGGGGGTGGCACCATATATTTT. Amino acid sequence: CSARPRTRGGGTIYF. This sequence joins TRBV20-1 and TRBJ1-3; D perhaps matches TRBD1 (5 bases). The V gene lost 2 bases and the J gene lost 9 bases, with 20 bases spanning the gap. The CDR3 runs 15 residues. Germline V gene lookup returns CDR1 DFQATT and CDR2 SNEGSKA (reference sequence).

In DNA, the CDR3 is TGTGCCAGCAGCTTAGTGTCTAGAATGGCGCAGTACTTC. This translates into CASSLVSRMAQYF. The chain couples TRBV11-2 to TRBJ2-7; D uncertain. The length of the CDR3 is 13 residues. Trimming removed 1 base from V and 9 bases from J, with 13 bases in between. The germline gives CDR1 SGHAT, CDR2 FQNNGV.

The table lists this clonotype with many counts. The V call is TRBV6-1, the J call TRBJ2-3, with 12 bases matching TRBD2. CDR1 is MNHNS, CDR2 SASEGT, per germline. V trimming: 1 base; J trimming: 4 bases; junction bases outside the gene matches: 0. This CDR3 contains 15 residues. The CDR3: CASSEGLAGADTQYF. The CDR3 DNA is TGTGCCAGCAGTGAAGGACTAGCGGGAGCAGATACGCAGTATTTT.

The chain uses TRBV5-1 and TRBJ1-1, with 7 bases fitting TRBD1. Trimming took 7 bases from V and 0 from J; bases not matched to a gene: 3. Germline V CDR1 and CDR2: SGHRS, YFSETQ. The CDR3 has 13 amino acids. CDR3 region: CASGQALNTEAFF. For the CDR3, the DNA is TGCGCCAGCGGACAGGCTTTGAACACTGAAGCTTTCTTT.

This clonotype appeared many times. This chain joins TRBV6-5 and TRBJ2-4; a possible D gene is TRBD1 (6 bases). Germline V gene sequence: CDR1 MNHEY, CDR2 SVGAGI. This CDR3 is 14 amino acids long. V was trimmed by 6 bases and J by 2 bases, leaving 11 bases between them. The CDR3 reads CASSPRGTKNIQYF. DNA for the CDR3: TGTGCCAGCAGCCCCAGGGGAACCAAAAACATTCAGTACTTC.

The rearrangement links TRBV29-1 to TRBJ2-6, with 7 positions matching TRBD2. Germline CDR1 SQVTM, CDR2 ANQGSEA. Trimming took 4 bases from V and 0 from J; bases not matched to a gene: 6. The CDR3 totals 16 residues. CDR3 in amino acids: CSVVGGDLSGANVLTF. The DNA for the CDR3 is TGCAGCGTTGTGGGAGGGGACCTCTCTGGGGCCAACGTCCTGACTTTC.